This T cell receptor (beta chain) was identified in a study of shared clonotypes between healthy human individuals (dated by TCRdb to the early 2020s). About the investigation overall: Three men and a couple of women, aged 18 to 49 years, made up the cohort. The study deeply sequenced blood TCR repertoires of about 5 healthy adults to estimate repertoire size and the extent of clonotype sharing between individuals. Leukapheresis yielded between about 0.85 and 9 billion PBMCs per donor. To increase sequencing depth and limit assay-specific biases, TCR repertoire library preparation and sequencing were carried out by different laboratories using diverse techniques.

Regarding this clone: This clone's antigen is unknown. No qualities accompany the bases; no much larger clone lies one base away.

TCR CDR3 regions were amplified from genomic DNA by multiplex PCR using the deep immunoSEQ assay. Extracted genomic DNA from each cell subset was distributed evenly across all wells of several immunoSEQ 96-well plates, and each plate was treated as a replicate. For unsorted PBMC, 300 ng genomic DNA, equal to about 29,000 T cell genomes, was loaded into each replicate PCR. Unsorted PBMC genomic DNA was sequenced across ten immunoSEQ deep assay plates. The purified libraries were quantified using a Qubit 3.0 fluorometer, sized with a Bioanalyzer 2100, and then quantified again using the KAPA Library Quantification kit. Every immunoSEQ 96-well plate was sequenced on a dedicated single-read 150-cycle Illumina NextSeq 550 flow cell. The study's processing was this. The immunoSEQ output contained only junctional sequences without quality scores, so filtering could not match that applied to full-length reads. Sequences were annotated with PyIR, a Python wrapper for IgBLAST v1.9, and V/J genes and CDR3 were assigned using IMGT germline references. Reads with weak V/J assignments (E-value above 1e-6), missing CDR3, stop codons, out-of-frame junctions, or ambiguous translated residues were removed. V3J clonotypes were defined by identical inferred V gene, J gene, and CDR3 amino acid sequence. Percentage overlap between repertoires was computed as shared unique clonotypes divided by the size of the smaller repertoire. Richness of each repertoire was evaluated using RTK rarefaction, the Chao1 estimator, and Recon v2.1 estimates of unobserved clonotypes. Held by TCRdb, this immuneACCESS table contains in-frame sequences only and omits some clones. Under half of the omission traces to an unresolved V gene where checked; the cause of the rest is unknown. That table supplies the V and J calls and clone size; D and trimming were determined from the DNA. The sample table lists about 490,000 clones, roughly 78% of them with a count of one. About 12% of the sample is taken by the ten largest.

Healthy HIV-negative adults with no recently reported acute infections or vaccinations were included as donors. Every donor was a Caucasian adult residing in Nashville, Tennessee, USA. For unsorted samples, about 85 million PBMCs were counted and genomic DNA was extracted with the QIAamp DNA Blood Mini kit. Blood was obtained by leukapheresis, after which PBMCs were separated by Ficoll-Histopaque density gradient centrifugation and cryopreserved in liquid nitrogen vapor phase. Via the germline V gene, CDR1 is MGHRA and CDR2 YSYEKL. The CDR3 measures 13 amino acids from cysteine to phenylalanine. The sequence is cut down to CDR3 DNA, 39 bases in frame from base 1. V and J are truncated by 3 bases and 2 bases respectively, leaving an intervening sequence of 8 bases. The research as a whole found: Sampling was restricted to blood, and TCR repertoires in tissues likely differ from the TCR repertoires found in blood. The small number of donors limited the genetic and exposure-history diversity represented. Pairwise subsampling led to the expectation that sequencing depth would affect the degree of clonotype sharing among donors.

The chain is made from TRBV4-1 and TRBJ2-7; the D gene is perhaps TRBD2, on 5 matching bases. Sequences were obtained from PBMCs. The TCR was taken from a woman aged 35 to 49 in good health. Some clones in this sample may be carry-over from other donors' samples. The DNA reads TGCGCCAGCAGCCACGGGATCCCCTACGAGCAGTACTTC. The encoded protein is CASSHGIPYEQYF.